Listed below are T cell receptor beta chains from one sample, sequenced in a study of T cell clonotyping in hematopoietic cell transplantation. The data were produced by immunoSEQ multiplex PCR, yet TCRdb's version contains in-frame clones alone and is incomplete. The sample has approximately 6,000 clones, approximately 30% seen once. Sequencing was performed on peripheral blood mononuclear cells, taken 30 days after allogeneic stem cell transplant. The receptors were sampled from a female patient aged 45-60 years who had an allogeneic stem cell transplant from an unrelated donor, so the T cells may come from the graft donor. Some clones in this sample may be carry-over from other donors' samples. Both conserved end residues are part of each CDR3. Each record gives: J gene, D gene, clone size, V gene, CDR3 DNA, CDR3 protein. A D gene is named only where the DNA matches it firmly. The size field is filled for only some rows; it gives once, few, many or a size class.

J gene: TRBJ1-2; D gene: TRBD1; clone size: .; V gene: TRBV28; CDR3 DNA: TGTGCCAGCAGTCTACAGGGGGCTGGGGGCTACACCTTC; CDR3 protein: CASSLQGAGGYTF
J gene: TRBJ2-2; D gene: .; clone size: .; V gene: TRBV30; CDR3 DNA: TGTGCCTGGAGTCGTGGGACCGGGGAGCTGTTTTTT; CDR3 protein: CAWSRGTGELFF
J gene: TRBJ1-6; D gene: .; clone size: few; V gene: TRBV7-2; CDR3 DNA: TGTGCCAGCAGCTTTTTGAGGACAGACAATTCACCCCTCCACTTT; CDR3 protein: CASSFLRTDNSPLHF
J gene: TRBJ2-3; D gene: .; clone size: few; V gene: TRBV30; CDR3 DNA: TGTGCCTGGAGTGTTGAGGACTTGGATACGCAGTATTTT; CDR3 protein: CAWSVEDLDTQYF
J gene: TRBJ2-7; D gene: TRBD1; clone size: few; V gene: TRBV7-9; CDR3 DNA: TGTGCCAGCAGCTCCCGGGACAGGGGGGATAGGGAGCAGTACTTC; CDR3 protein: CASSSRDRGDREQYF
J gene: TRBJ1-1; D gene: .; clone size: .; V gene: TRBV30; CDR3 DNA: TGTGCCTGGAGTGAGGGCGGGTGGACTGAAGCTTTCTTT; CDR3 protein: CAWSEGGWTEAFF
J gene: TRBJ2-7; D gene: .; clone size: .; V gene: TRBV5-1; CDR3 DNA: TGCGCCAGCAGCAGAGGGGGAGGGCCTTTTGAGCAGTACTTC; CDR3 protein: CASSRGGGPFEQYF
J gene: TRBJ1-6; D gene: .; clone size: .; V gene: TRBV4-2; CDR3 DNA: TGTGCCAGCAGCCAAGATGACCAGAGCTCCTATAATTCACCCCTCCACTTT; CDR3 protein: CASSQDDQSSYNSPLHF
J gene: TRBJ1-2; D gene: .; clone size: few; V gene: TRBV30; CDR3 DNA: TGTGCCTGGATCGGGGGACGAGGTGCTGGCTACACCTTC; CDR3 protein: CAWIGGRGAGYTF
J gene: TRBJ2-3; D gene: .; clone size: few; V gene: TRBV5-6; CDR3 DNA: TGTGCCAGCAGCTTCGGGTTGAGACCTACCGATAATACGCAGTATTTT; CDR3 protein: CASSFGLRPTDNTQYF
J gene: TRBJ1-2; D gene: .; clone size: .; V gene: TRBV20-1; CDR3 DNA: TGCAGTGGCGGGGGCAACTATGGCTACACCTTC; CDR3 protein: CSGGGNYGYTF
J gene: TRBJ2-1; D gene: .; clone size: few; V gene: TRBV7-6; CDR3 DNA: TGTGCCAGCAGCTTAGAAACAGGAGCCTACAATGAGCAGTTCTTC; CDR3 protein: CASSLETGAYNEQFF
J gene: TRBJ1-3; D gene: .; clone size: .; V gene: TRBV30; CDR3 DNA: TGTGCCTGGAGTGTAATGACAATATCTGGAAACACCATATATTTT; CDR3 protein: CAWSVMTISGNTIYF
J gene: TRBJ1-5; D gene: .; clone size: few; V gene: TRBV6-1; CDR3 DNA: TGTGCCAGCAGTGTGAGTGCGGGGCAGCCCCAGCATTTT; CDR3 protein: CASSVSAGQPQHF
J gene: TRBJ1-1; D gene: TRBD1; clone size: .; V gene: TRBV5-5; CDR3 DNA: TGTGCCAGCAGCTACAGGGGGCTGGTCACTGAAGCTTTCTTT; CDR3 protein: CASSYRGLVTEAFF
J gene: TRBJ1-4; D gene: TRBD1; clone size: medium-sized; V gene: TRBV4-3; CDR3 DNA: TGCGCCAGCAGCCAAAGCAGGGGGGTAACTAATGAAAAACTGTTTTTT; CDR3 protein: CASSQSRGVTNEKLFF
J gene: TRBJ2-7; D gene: TRBD1; clone size: medium-sized; V gene: TRBV30; CDR3 DNA: TGTGCCTGGAGGACAGGGGTAAACTACGAGCAGTACTTC; CDR3 protein: CAWRTGVNYEQYF
J gene: TRBJ2-6; D gene: .; clone size: few; V gene: TRBV29-1; CDR3 DNA: TGCAGCGTTGTAAGTCAAGCCTCTGGGGCCAACGTCCTGACTTTC; CDR3 protein: CSVVSQASGANVLTF
J gene: TRBJ1-5; D gene: .; clone size: .; V gene: TRBV30; CDR3 DNA: TGTGCCTGGAGCGGAGGGCTTAGGCAGCCCCAGCATTTT; CDR3 protein: CAWSGGLRQPQHF
J gene: TRBJ2-2; D gene: .; clone size: .; V gene: TRBV30; CDR3 DNA: TGTGCCTGGAGTGTAAACGGACTCCCGCTGTTTTTT; CDR3 protein: CAWSVNGLPLFF
J gene: TRBJ2-5; D gene: .; clone size: .; V gene: TRBV6-5; CDR3 DNA: TGTGCCAGCAGTTACTCGAAAGGGGGAGAGACCCAGTACTTC; CDR3 protein: CASSYSKGGETQYF
J gene: TRBJ1-1; D gene: .; clone size: .; V gene: TRBV6-5; CDR3 DNA: TGTGCCAGCAGTTACGCTCAGTCTGAAGCTTTCTTT; CDR3 protein: CASSYAQSEAFF
J gene: TRBJ1-1; D gene: .; clone size: medium-sized; V gene: TRBV20-1; CDR3 DNA: TGCACGATGGGATATACTGAAGCTTTCTTT; CDR3 protein: CTMGYTEAFF
J gene: TRBJ2-5; D gene: .; clone size: .; V gene: TRBV30; CDR3 DNA: TGTGCCTGGAGTGTACGTGAACTTGGGATAGAGACCCAGTACTTC; CDR3 protein: CAWSVRELGIETQYF
J gene: TRBJ2-7; D gene: TRBD1; clone size: .; V gene: TRBV5-5; CDR3 DNA: TGTGCCAGCAGCGACCGGACAGGAGCCTACGAGCAGTACTTC; CDR3 protein: CASSDRTGAYEQYF
J gene: TRBJ1-2; D gene: .; clone size: few; V gene: TRBV5-6; CDR3 DNA: TGTGCCAGCAGCTTGGTGCCAGGGCTTGGCTACACCTTC; CDR3 protein: CASSLVPGLGYTF
J gene: TRBJ1-2; D gene: .; clone size: .; V gene: TRBV30; CDR3 DNA: TGTGCCTGGAGTGTAGGGGCAGGGAGAATTGAGGGCTACACCTTC; CDR3 protein: CAWSVGAGRIEGYTF
J gene: TRBJ2-7; D gene: .; clone size: .; V gene: TRBV30; CDR3 DNA: TGTGCCTGGAGTGCGGGCTATTCCTACGAGCAGTACTTC; CDR3 protein: CAWSAGYSYEQYF